This T cell receptor (beta chain) is from a study of shared clonotypes between healthy human individuals. Looking at the study overall: The cohort comprised a couple of women and a few men. Their ages spanned 18 to 49 years.

The protocol was immunoSEQ multiplex PCR, while the TCRdb copy is restricted to in-frame clones and leaves out a portion. The sample includes 2 million to 2.5 million clones, about 92% of them seen just once. Nashville, Tennessee was home to all donors, who were Caucasian adults. Remarks on this clone: The same CDR3 is also encoded by other DNA sequences in this sample.

The receptor was derived from a man between 18 and 29 years old in good health. Some clones in this sample may be carry-over from other donors' samples. Sample: naive CD4+ T cells from PBMCs. Regarding subset: CD45RA+ positively selected.

This CDR3 is CASSQGGAGNTIYF. The CDR3 DNA reads as TGTGCCAGCAGCCAGGGAGGGGCTGGAAACACCATATATTTT. The chain couples TRBV4-2 to TRBJ1-3; possible D gene TRBD1, 5 bases. With 3 bases removed from V and 2 bases from J, the gap between germline ends came to 8 bases. The CDR3 has 14 residues. CDR1 is LGHNA and CDR2 is YNFKEQ in the germline V gene.